This T cell receptor beta chain was sequenced for a study of somatic mutations in cytotoxic T cells in rheumatoid arthritis. At the level of the study: Before any treatment began, about 30 ml EDTA peripheral blood was collected from patients right after diagnosis. The authors flow-sorted some V beta antibody-stained T-cell populations at nearly 100% purity, including V beta1+ cells that they sequenced for TCRB. Study-wide points: Unknown were the antigen targets of the expanded CD8+ clones.

Using immunoSEQ multiplex PCR, the repertoire was profiled, and TCRdb retains in-frame clones only, with some absent. The table lists about 11,000 clones, just under 85% of them singletons, with roughly 8.7% in the top ten. This clone was seen only a few times. Its matching antigen is unknown. Trimming removed 0 bases at V and 8 bases at J, with 19 bases between. The germline gives CDR1 GTSNPN, CDR2 SVGIG (reference sequence). The CDR3 consists of 15 residues. The gene calls are TRBV30 and TRBJ1-1, with a possible D match to TRBD1 (5 bases). Material for sequencing was CD8+ T cells sorted from blood. The clonotype was recovered from a woman aged 55-75 years with rheumatoid arthritis. CDR3 DNA sequence: TGTGCCTGGAGTGTCGCCCCCCGGAACAGGATAGAAGCTTTCTTT. Protein product: CAWSVAPRNRIEAFF.